The clone carrying this T cell receptor beta chain was detected a few times. Antigen: not known. CDR1 and CDR2 (germline): SEHNR, FQNEAQ (reference sequence). The CDR3 is 16 residues long. The J segment lost 2 bases and the V segment lost 5 bases, leaving 10 bases of the junction unmatched. This sample is part of a study of blood T cells in healthy people across ages. About the study: About one barcoded TCR beta cDNA was captured per two T cells. Study results and limitations: It was found that TCR beta diversity correlated strongly with the percentage of naive T cells. Expanded clonotype changes were possibly confounded by unknown donor CMV status.

Primed by a sample-barcoded 5' primer and a J-beta primer mix, a second PCR proceeded for about 6 to 12 cycles. A single record per CDR3 protein comes from TCRdb applying MiXCR to the 5' RACE reads. Among some 1.4 million distinct CDR3 sequences, about 43% were seen once, and the ten largest hold roughly 7.9%. This TCR was recovered from a woman aged 18-35 years in good health. The sequenced material came from blood. This chain links TRBV7-9 with TRBJ2-3, with 7 bases aligning to TRBD2. This CDR3 is CASSPGLGGTTDTQYF. CDR3 DNA: TGTGCCAGCAGCCCCGGATTGGGAGGGACCACAGATACGCAGTATTTT.